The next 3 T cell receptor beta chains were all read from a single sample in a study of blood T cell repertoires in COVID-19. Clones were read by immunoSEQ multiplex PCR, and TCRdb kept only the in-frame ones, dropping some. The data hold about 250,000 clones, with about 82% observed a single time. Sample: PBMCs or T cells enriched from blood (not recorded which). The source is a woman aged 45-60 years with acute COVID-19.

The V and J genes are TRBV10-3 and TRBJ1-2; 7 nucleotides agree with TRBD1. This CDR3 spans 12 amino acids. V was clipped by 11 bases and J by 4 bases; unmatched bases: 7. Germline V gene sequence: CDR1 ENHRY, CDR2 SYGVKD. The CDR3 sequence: CAPTPGGYGYTF. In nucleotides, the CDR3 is TGTGCCCCCACCCCAGGGGGCTATGGCTACACCTTC.

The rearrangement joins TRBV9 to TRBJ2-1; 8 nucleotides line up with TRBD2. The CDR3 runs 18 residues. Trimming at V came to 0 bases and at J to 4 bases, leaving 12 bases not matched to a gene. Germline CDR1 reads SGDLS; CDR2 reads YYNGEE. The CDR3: CASSVVSAGGLLYNEQFF. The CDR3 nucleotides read TGTGCCAGCAGCGTAGTTTCTGCGGGGGGCCTTTTATACAATGAGCAGTTCTTC.

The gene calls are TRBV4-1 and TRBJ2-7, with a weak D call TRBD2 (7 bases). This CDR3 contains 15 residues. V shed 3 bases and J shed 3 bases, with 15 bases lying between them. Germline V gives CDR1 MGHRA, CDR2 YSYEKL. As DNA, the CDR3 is TGCGCCAGCAGCCATGAGGGGAGGGGGGGCTACGAGCAGTACTTC. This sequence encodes CASSHEGRGGYEQYF.